These T cell receptor beta chains were read from a single sample in a study of cytomegalovirus exposure and HLA in healthy donors. The assay was immunoSEQ multiplex PCR, and TCRdb's table has in-frame clones only and misses some. The table includes approximately 110,000 clones, around 86% detected once. Sequencing was carried out using PBMCs. These receptors were collected from a woman under 30 in good health and CMV-seropositive. Both conserved end residues are part of each CDR3. D genes are given only for firm matches.

d_gene: .; v_gene: TRBV11-1; j_gene: TRBJ2-5; CDR3aa: CASSSDLFGTQYF; CDR3nt: TGTGCCAGCAGCTCGGACTTGTTCGGGACCCAGTACTTC
d_gene: TRBD1; v_gene: TRBV4-1; j_gene: TRBJ2-7; CDR3aa: CASSRGVIRDRGNEQYF; CDR3nt: TGCGCCAGCAGCCGAGGAGTAATCCGGGACAGGGGCAACGAGCAGTACTTC
d_gene: TRBD2; v_gene: TRBV5-6; j_gene: TRBJ2-1; CDR3aa: CASSPGGDNEQFF; CDR3nt: TGTGCCAGCAGCCCGGGAGGGGACAATGAGCAGTTCTTC
d_gene: .; v_gene: TRBV20-1; j_gene: TRBJ2-1; CDR3aa: CSARGGKEQFF; CDR3nt: TGCAGTGCTAGAGGGGGCAAGGAGCAGTTCTTC
d_gene: .; v_gene: TRBV5-1; j_gene: TRBJ1-1; CDR3aa: CASSLEENNEAFF; CDR3nt: TGCGCCAGCAGCTTGGAGGAGAACAATGAAGCTTTCTTT
d_gene: .; v_gene: TRBV5-1; j_gene: TRBJ1-1; CDR3aa: CASSLFAGDTEAFF; CDR3nt: TGCGCCAGCAGCTTGTTTGCGGGTGACACTGAAGCTTTCTTT
d_gene: .; v_gene: TRBV2; j_gene: TRBJ1-2; CDR3aa: CASGRDYGYTF; CDR3nt: TGTGCCAGCGGCAGGGACTATGGCTACACCTTC
d_gene: .; v_gene: TRBV6-1; j_gene: TRBJ1-2; CDR3aa: CASSVAGGYTF; CDR3nt: TGTGCCAGCTCGGTCGCGGGGGGCTACACCTTC
d_gene: TRBD2; v_gene: TRBV5-6; j_gene: TRBJ2-2; CDR3aa: CASSLGIAGGLDTGELFF; CDR3nt: TGTGCCAGCAGCTTGGGGATAGCGGGAGGGTTGGACACCGGGGAGCTGTTTTTT
d_gene: .; v_gene: TRBV15; j_gene: TRBJ1-2; CDR3aa: CATSSPGNSSYGYTF; CDR3nt: TGTGCCACCAGCTCCCCAGGGAATAGCTCCTATGGCTACACCTTC
d_gene: .; v_gene: TRBV29-1; j_gene: TRBJ2-5; CDR3aa: CSVEDRQNQETQYF; CDR3nt: TGCAGCGTTGAAGATCGACAGAACCAAGAGACCCAGTACTTC
d_gene: .; v_gene: TRBV6-5; j_gene: TRBJ1-5; CDR3aa: CASSYGRGSNQPQHF; CDR3nt: TGTGCCAGCAGTTACGGCAGGGGAAGCAATCAGCCCCAGCATTTT
d_gene: TRBD1; v_gene: TRBV6-1; j_gene: TRBJ1-1; CDR3aa: CASSGDSFMNTEAFF; CDR3nt: TGTGCCAGCAGTGGGGACAGCTTCATGAACACTGAAGCTTTCTTT
d_gene: .; v_gene: TRBV9; j_gene: TRBJ2-5; CDR3aa: CASSASGGLVETQYF; CDR3nt: TGTGCCAGCAGCGCCTCCGGGGGGCTGGTAGAGACCCAGTACTTC
d_gene: TRBD1; v_gene: TRBV14; j_gene: TRBJ2-7; CDR3aa: CASSPGTGSYEQYF; CDR3nt: TGTGCCAGCAGCCCCGGGACAGGTTCCTACGAGCAGTACTTC
d_gene: .; v_gene: TRBV20-1; j_gene: TRBJ1-2; CDR3aa: CSASVNHPYTF; CDR3nt: TGCAGTGCCAGTGTGAATCATCCCTACACCTTC
d_gene: TRBD1; v_gene: TRBV9; j_gene: TRBJ2-1; CDR3aa: CASSVGTGGLANEQFF; CDR3nt: TGTGCCAGCAGCGTCGGGACAGGGGGGTTAGCAAATGAGCAGTTCTTC
d_gene: .; v_gene: TRBV27; j_gene: TRBJ1-5; CDR3aa: CASSFNGLGVDQPQHF; CDR3nt: TGTGCCAGCAGTTTTAACGGGCTAGGGGTGGATCAGCCCCAGCATTTT
d_gene: TRBD2; v_gene: TRBV27; j_gene: TRBJ2-7; CDR3aa: CASSKKREGGYEQYF; CDR3nt: TGTGCCAGCAGTAAAAAGCGGGAGGGAGGCTACGAGCAGTACTTC
d_gene: .; v_gene: TRBV14; j_gene: TRBJ1-1; CDR3aa: CASSLQYTEAFF; CDR3nt: TGTGCCAGCAGCCTACAGTACACTGAAGCTTTCTTT